This section outlines one TCR beta chain sequence together with its context. The target antigen is unknown. The CDR3 consists of 14 residues. The germline V gene has CDR1 MNHNY and CDR2 SVGAGI (reference sequence). V was trimmed by 0 bases and J by 4 bases, leaving 9 bases between them. Data came from immunoSEQ multiplex PCR; TCRdb stores just in-frame clones and leaves some out. The table has about 41,000 clones, roughly 70% seen once. This record comes from a study of PD-1 blockade in classical Hodgkin lymphoma. Study outcomes and limitations: Healthy donors reportedly exceeded newly diagnosed patients in baseline TCR diversity. Complete responders showed a baseline diversity that resembled the diversity of newly diagnosed patients.

There was relapse after autologous stem cell transplantation in every patient, and there was variation in brentuximab vedotin exposure. The clonotype originates from a human donor with classical Hodgkin lymphoma. The starting material was peripheral blood mononuclear cells (PBMCs), obtained at baseline. The V and J genes are TRBV6-6 and TRBJ1-2, with D possibly matching TRBD1 (5 bases). This chain's CDR3 is CASSYSGAGYGYTF. The CDR3 DNA follows: TGTGCCAGCAGTTACTCAGGGGCTGGCTATGGCTACACCTTC.